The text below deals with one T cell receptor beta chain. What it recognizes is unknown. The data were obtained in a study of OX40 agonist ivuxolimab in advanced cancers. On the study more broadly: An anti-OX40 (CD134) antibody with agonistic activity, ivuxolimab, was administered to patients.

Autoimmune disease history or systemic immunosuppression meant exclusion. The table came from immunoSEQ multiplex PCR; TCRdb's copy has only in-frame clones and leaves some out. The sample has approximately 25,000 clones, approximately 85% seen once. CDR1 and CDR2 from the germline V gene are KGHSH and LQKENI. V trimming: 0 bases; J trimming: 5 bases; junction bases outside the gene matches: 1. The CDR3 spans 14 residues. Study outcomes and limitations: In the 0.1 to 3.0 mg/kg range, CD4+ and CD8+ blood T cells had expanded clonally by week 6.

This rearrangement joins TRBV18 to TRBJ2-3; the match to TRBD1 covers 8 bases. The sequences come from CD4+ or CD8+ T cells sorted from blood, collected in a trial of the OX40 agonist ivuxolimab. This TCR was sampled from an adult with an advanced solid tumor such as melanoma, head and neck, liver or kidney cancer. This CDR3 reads CASSPPTGEDTQYF. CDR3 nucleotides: TGTGCCAGCTCACCACCGACAGGGGAAGATACGCAGTATTTT.